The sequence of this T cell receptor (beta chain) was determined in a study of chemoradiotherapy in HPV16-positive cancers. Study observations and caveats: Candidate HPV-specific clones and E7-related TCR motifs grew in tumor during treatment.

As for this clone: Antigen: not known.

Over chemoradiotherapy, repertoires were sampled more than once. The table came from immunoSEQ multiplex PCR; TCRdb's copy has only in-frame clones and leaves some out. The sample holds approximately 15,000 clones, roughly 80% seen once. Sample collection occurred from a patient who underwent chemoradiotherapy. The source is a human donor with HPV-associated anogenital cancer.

The CDR3 nucleotides read TGTGCCTGGAGTGTACGAGGGGGCTTTCGCGAGCAGTACTTC. Translation: CAWSVRGGFREQYF. V usage is TRBV30 and J usage is TRBJ2-7, with 7 nucleotides matching TRBD1. The germline CDR1 and CDR2 sequences are GTSNPN and SVGIG (reference sequence). CDR3 length equals 14 residues. V lost 0 bases, J lost 6 bases, and 8 bases stayed unmatched. The complete variable domain, with remaining parts taken from reference TRBV30 and TRBJ2-7, reads SQTIHQWPATLVQPVGSPLSLECTVEGTSNPNLYWYRQAAGRGLQLLFYSVGIGQISSEVPQNLSASRPQDRQFILSSKKLLLSDSGFYLCAWSVRGGFREQYFGPGTRLTVT.